This T cell receptor (beta chain) was identified in a study of OX40 agonist ivuxolimab in advanced cancers. Whole-study context: Intravenous ivuxolimab was administered to patients every 2 weeks at 0.01 to 10 mg/kg.

Deletions cut 2 bases from V and 2 bases from J, with 10 bases between. The CDR3 length is 15 residues. The germline CDR1 and CDR2 sequences are SGHNT and YYREEE (reference sequence). The repertoire was sequenced with immunoSEQ multiplex PCR; TCRdb's copy has only in-frame clones and lacks some. The table has tens of thousands of clones, about 91% seen once. This clone has only one observation. This chain joins TRBV5-4 and TRBJ2-2, with D perhaps TRBD1 (5 bases). The specimen was CD4+ or CD8+ T cells sorted from blood, collected in a trial of the OX40 agonist ivuxolimab. The origin of this receptor is an adult with an advanced solid tumor such as melanoma, head and neck, liver or kidney cancer. This CDR3 is CASSFRQTNTGELFF. CDR3 DNA: TGTGCCAGCAGCTTTAGACAGACCAACACCGGGGAGCTGTTTTTT.